These 14 T cell receptor beta chains originate from one sample sequenced in a study of T-cell memory formation after mild COVID-19. TCRdb processed the 5' RACE reads anew with MiXCR; each CDR3 protein has one entry. The table shows about 190,000 distinct CDR3 sequences, with around 16% occurring only once. Sequencing used PBMCs or a T cell subset sorted from them (not recorded which). Every receptor here comes from an adult woman who had mild COVID-19 (a few samples of this study predate the infection). Cell type and time point are not known.

This clonotype appeared many times. This sequence joins TRBV6-1 and TRBJ1-5; D ambiguous. Germline V gives CDR1 MNHNS, CDR2 SASEGT. This CDR3 has 12 amino acids. V lost 1 base and J lost 7, with 5 bases in between. The CDR3, as DNA: TGTGCCAGCAGTGAAGGGGCACAGCCCCAGCATTTT. It specifies CASSEGAQPQHF.

This clonotype was observed a handful of times. The chain carries TRBV11-2 and TRBJ2-1; possibly TRBD2 for D (6 bases). V gave up 3 bases and J gave up 7 bases, with 19 bases separating them. The CDR3 sequence is 16 residues long. Germline V gene data show CDR1 as SGHAT and CDR2 as FQNNGV. CDR3 sequence: CASSFPGGGRRNEQFF. The CDR3 DNA reads as TGTGCCAGCAGCTTCCCCGGCGGAGGGCGGAGGAATGAGCAGTTCTTC.

CDR3 protein: CATSDRSGSRATDTQYF. CDR3 coding DNA: TGTGCCACCAGTGATCGGTCAGGAAGTAGGGCCACAGATACGCAGTATTTT. The chain carries TRBV24-1 and TRBJ2-3, with D unclear. V was cut by 3 bases and J by 2 bases, with 17 bases left in between. The CDR3 totals 17 residues. Germline CDR1 KGHDR, CDR2 SFDVKD.

This clonotype was found a few times. The chain uses TRBV7-6 and TRBJ1-2, with D maybe TRBD1 (5 bases). The ends were cut back, 0 bases at V and 5 bases at J, with 19 bases in the middle. Germline V gene sequence: CDR1 SGHVS, CDR2 FNYEAQ. The CDR3 sequence is 17 residues long. The CDR3 region is CASSLAAAGSGLYGYTF. The CDR3 DNA follows: TGTGCCAGCAGCTTAGCGGCCGCAGGGTCTGGATTGTATGGCTACACCTTC.

V usage is TRBV3-1 and J usage is TRBJ1-2; 7 bases agree with TRBD1. This CDR3 is 14 amino acids long. From germline, CDR1 is LGHDT and CDR2 YNNKEL (reference sequence). J gave up 6 bases and V 0 bases, and 4 bases lay outside the gene matches. Written as DNA, the CDR3 is TGTGCCAGCAGCCAAGATGGGGACAGCCATGGCTACACCTTC. Protein sequence: CASSQDGDSHGYTF.

This clonotype was detected only a few times. This chain connects TRBV5-1 to TRBJ1-5; D is uncertain. The V end lost 4 bases, the J end lost 7 bases, and 12 bases lay between the germline ends. The germline V gene encodes CDR1 SGHRS and CDR2 YFSETQ. The CDR3 totals 13 residues. The CDR3 region has the DNA TGCGCCAGCAGCCCGGCCCCGGGGCAGCCCCAGCATTTT. It yields the protein CASSPAPGQPQHF. Combining the CDR3 with reference TRBV5-1 and TRBJ1-5 gives the whole variable domain KAGVTQTPRYLIKTRGQQVTLSCSPISGHRSVSWYQQTPGQGLQFLFEYFSETQRNKGNFPGRFSGRQFSNSRSEMNVSTLELGDSALYLCASSPAPGQPQHFGDGTRLSIL.

The rearrangement links TRBV4-2 to TRBJ2-7; 9 positions match TRBD2. The trim removed 0 bases at V and 4 bases at J, leaving 13 bases unmatched. Germline V gene sequence: CDR1 LGHNA, CDR2 YNFKEQ. The CDR3 runs 18 residues. The CDR3 protein is CASSQESLRAGGLYEQYF. CDR3 nucleotides: TGTGCCAGCAGCCAAGAGTCCTTGAGAGCGGGAGGCCTTTACGAGCAGTACTTC.

In regard to this clonotype: Its ends do not fully match the called genes, so a read error is possible. V gene TRBV7-6 combines with J gene TRBJ2-2, with a tentative D call TRBD2 (5 bases). The CDR3 is made up of 14 amino acids. Germline-derived CDR1 and CDR2 are SGHVS and FNYEAQ. The CDR3 nucleotides are TGTGCCAGCAGCCAGCAACCTGGCACCGGGGAGCTGATTTTT. Encoded protein: CASSQQPGTGELIF.

The genes are TRBV5-1 and TRBJ1-3, with 8 positions matching TRBD1. The CDR3 has 17 amino acids. V was clipped by 5 bases and J by 1 base; unmatched bases: 11. Looked up from germline, CDR1 is SGHRS and CDR2 is YFSETQ. The CDR3, as DNA: TGCGCCAGCAGGCCTTCCTACAGGGGGGCGTCTGGAAACACCATATATTTT. As protein: CASRPSYRGASGNTIYF.

This clonotype has just a few counts. The chain is built from TRBV5-1 and TRBJ2-7, with TRBD1 identical over 7 bases. The J segment lost 2 bases and the V segment lost 0 bases, leaving 5 bases of the junction unmatched. In germline, CDR1 is SGHRS, CDR2 YFSETQ. The CDR3 runs 15 residues. The CDR3: CASSLGGDRAYEQYF. CDR3 sequence (DNA): TGCGCCAGCAGCTTGGGGGGCGACAGGGCCTACGAGCAGTACTTC.

A few counts support this clonotype. The chain has TRBV7-9 and TRBJ2-7; D is uncertain. Trimming took off 5 bases at V and 7 bases at J, with 18 bases between the two ends. This CDR3 contains 14 residues. Per the germline V gene, CDR1 is SEHNR and CDR2 is FQNEAQ (reference sequence). In DNA form, the CDR3 reads TGTGCCAGCAGCCATCAGATACGGCTCGGGGAGCAGTACTTC. It codes for CASSHQIRLGEQYF.

This chain uses TRBV20-1 with TRBJ2-2; tentative D call: TRBD1 (6 bases). The germline V gene has CDR1 DFQATT and CDR2 SNEGSKA (reference sequence). Trimming took off 6 bases at V and 1 base at J, with 12 bases between the two ends. CDR3 size: 14 residues. CDR3 nucleotide sequence: TGCAGTGCCGACAGGCCGATGAACACCGGGGAGCTGTTTTTT. It specifies CSADRPMNTGELFF.

This clonotype came up a few times. The J gene is TRBJ2-7, the V gene TRBV11-2; the D call may be TRBD1 or TRBD2 (6 bases each). The V and J ends lost 3 bases and 7 bases respectively, with 13 bases between them. Germline lookup yields CDR1 SGHAT and CDR2 FQNNGV. The CDR3 sequence is 13 residues long. This CDR3 reads CASSFAGAGEQYF. The CDR3 DNA reads TGTGCCAGCAGCTTCGCAGGGGCGGGAGAGCAGTACTTC.

V and J are TRBV3-1 and TRBJ2-7; D gene unclear. This CDR3 comprises 12 residues. Trimming took 0 bases from V and 2 from J, leaving 2 bases between them. CDR1 and CDR2 from the germline V gene are LGHDT and YNNKEL (reference sequence). The chain's CDR3 is CASSQETYEQYF. CDR3 nucleotide sequence: TGTGCCAGCAGCCAAGAAACCTACGAGCAGTACTTC.